The 11 T cell receptor beta chains reported below all come from one sample, sequenced in a study of blood T cell repertoires in COVID-19. The protocol was immunoSEQ multiplex PCR, while the TCRdb copy is restricted to in-frame clones and leaves out a portion. The sample contains 40,000 to 60,000 clones, approximately 93% of which appear only once. Sequencing used peripheral blood. These TCRs come from a man in his fifties or sixties with COVID-19, enrolled during active disease.

This rearrangement joins TRBV7-2 to TRBJ2-3, with D possibly being TRBD2 (7 bases). The CDR3 consists of 16 residues. The germline V gene encodes CDR1 SGHTA and CDR2 FQGNSA. Trimming cost V 1 base and J 0 bases, with 11 bases left between them. CDR3 nucleotide sequence: TGTGCCAGCAGCTTAGGGGGCGGGGGCAGCACAGATACGCAGTATTTT. Its protein is CASSLGGGGSTDTQYF.

The chain is built from TRBV28 and TRBJ2-7, with 9 bases lining up with TRBD1. Trimming cost V 7 bases and J 6 bases; bases outside gene matches: 7. CDR1 MDHEN and CDR2 SYDVKM come from the germline V gene. The CDR3 has 13 residues. This CDR3 is CASTGTGRPEQYF. As DNA, the CDR3 is TGTGCCAGCACCGGGACAGGGAGACCCGAGCAGTACTTC.

The genes are TRBV29-1 and TRBJ2-7; D gene unclear. The germline V gene has CDR1 SQVTM and CDR2 ANQGSEA. V gave up 6 bases and J gave up 4 bases, with 16 bases separating them. This CDR3 spans 13 amino acids. Here the CDR3 reads CSVRPGALYEQYF. CDR3 sequence (DNA): TGCAGCGTCCGCCCCGGAGCATTATACGAGCAGTACTTC.

V usage is TRBV6-1 and J usage is TRBJ1-2; 8 nucleotides match TRBD1. Germline assignment: CDR1 MNHNS and CDR2 SASEGT. Losses at the gene ends were 3 bases for V and 3 bases for J; bases not matched to a gene: 3. CDR3 length: 14 amino acids. The CDR3 coding sequence is TGTGCCAGCAGTGATACAGGGGGGGACTATGGCTACACCTTC. It codes for CASSDTGGDYGYTF.

The V call is TRBV11-2, the J call TRBJ1-3; D gene ambiguous. Germline lookup yields CDR1 SGHAT and CDR2 FQNNGV. V lost 3 bases and J 4 bases, leaving 16 bases between the germline ends. The CDR3 runs 16 residues. CDR3 coding DNA: TGTGCCAGCAGCTTGAGGTTTATCTCGAGGGGAAACACCATATATTTT. It specifies CASSLRFISRGNTIYF.

This chain connects TRBV5-4 to TRBJ2-7; D remains unclear. The CDR3 runs to 15 residues. The V gene's germline CDR1 is SGHNT and CDR2 YYREEE (reference sequence). V shed 1 base and J shed 0 bases, with 11 bases lying between them. CDR3 amino acids: CASSLPGSSSYEQYF. CDR3 in DNA: TGTGCCAGCAGCTTGCCCGGTAGCAGCTCCTACGAGCAGTACTTC.

The chain carries TRBV28 and TRBJ2-1, with 9 bases lining up with TRBD2. Looked up from germline, CDR1 is MDHEN and CDR2 is SYDVKM. V was pared by 4 bases and J by 1 base, with 5 bases of the junction left unmatched. This CDR3 is 16 amino acids long. CDR3 nucleotide sequence: TGTGCCAGCAGTTCCCGACTAGCGGCATCCTACAATGAGCAGTTCTTC. Translation gives CASSSRLAASYNEQFF.

This chain links TRBV6-4 with TRBJ1-5, with D possibly TRBD1 on 5 matching bases. Trimming removed 3 bases from V and 4 bases from J, with 13 bases in between. The CDR3 contains 15 residues. The germline gives CDR1 MRHNA, CDR2 SNTAGT. The CDR3: CASSEQGSGNQPQHF. The DNA of the CDR3 is TGTGCCAGCAGTGAGCAGGGAAGTGGGAATCAGCCCCAGCATTTT.

The chain uses TRBV19 and TRBJ1-5; the match to TRBD1 covers 9 bases. Unmatched junction bases numbered 9, after V lost 10 bases and J lost 5 bases. CDR1 and CDR2 from the germline V gene are LNHDA and SQIVND (reference sequence). The CDR3 has 14 amino acids. CDR3 in DNA: TGTGCCACCCACGGGGACAGGGCCCATCAGCCCCAGCATTTT. Amino acid sequence: CATHGDRAHQPQHF.

The chain couples TRBV5-1 to TRBJ1-6; possible D gene TRBD1, 5 bases. V lost 5 bases and J lost 3, with 12 bases in between. Germline assignment: CDR1 SGHRS and CDR2 YFSETQ. This CDR3 comprises 15 residues. CDR3 sequence (DNA): TGCGCCAGCAGGTCGGGGGAAAACTATAATTCACCCCTCCACTTT. Its protein is CASRSGENYNSPLHF.

The chain combines TRBV28 with TRBJ2-1, with D possibly TRBD2 on 7 matching bases. The CDR3 is 15 amino acids. Germline assignment: CDR1 MDHEN and CDR2 SYDVKM. The ends were cut back, 3 bases at V and 3 bases at J, with 12 bases in the middle. The CDR3 region is CASSFGGQDYNEQFF. DNA of the CDR3: TGTGCCAGCAGTTTCGGGGGGCAGGACTACAATGAGCAGTTCTTC.